This T cell receptor beta chain originates from a study of shared clonotypes between healthy human individuals. TCRdb's table, derived via immunoSEQ multiplex PCR, lists solely in-frame clones and lacks some. Here the sample spans around 2.5 million clones, roughly 93% being singletons. V was cut by 0 bases and J by 2 bases, with 8 bases left in between. The CDR3 covers 15 residues. The sample was naive CD4+ T cells from PBMCs. Described subset: CD45RA+ positively selected. The TCR comes from a man aged 18 to 30 in good health. Some clones in this sample may be carry-over from other donors' samples. The chain carries TRBV5-7 and TRBJ2-2, with D tentatively TRBD1 (5 bases). TRBV5-7 carries the ORF label, with uncertain function. The CDR3 loop reads CASSLGQTNTGELFF. Written as DNA, the CDR3 is TGTGCCAGCAGCTTGGGACAGACTAACACCGGGGAGCTGTTTTTT.